This T cell receptor beta chain originates from a study of T-cell memory formation after mild COVID-19. Study results and limitations: Clones contracting across day 15 to 85 had a balanced CD4/CD8 profile; later expanding clones leaned CD4+.

TCRdb fed the 5' RACE reads into MiXCR, producing one record per CDR3 protein. The sample records 270,000 or so distinct CDR3 sequences, approximately 15% being singletons. Comment on this clonotype: Its antigen is unidentified.

The CDR3 totals 16 residues. Per the germline V gene, CDR1 is DFQATT and CDR2 is SNEGSKA (reference sequence). The trim removed 1 base at V and 1 base at J, leaving 7 bases unmatched. Source material: PBMCs or a T cell subset sorted from them (not recorded which). This TCR was recovered from a man aged 18 to 30 who had mild COVID-19 (a few samples of this study predate the infection). Cell type and time point are not known. V gene TRBV20-1 combines with J gene TRBJ1-1; 9 bases match TRBD1. In nucleotides, the CDR3 is TGCAGTGCTAGAGTTCACAGGGGGCTTGGGAACACTGAAGCTTTCTTT. Translated, it gives CSARVHRGLGNTEAFF.